Below are 17 T cell receptor beta chains sequenced from a single sample in a study of blood T cell repertoires in COVID-19. Clones were sequenced by immunoSEQ multiplex PCR, and TCRdb holds only the in-frame ones, with some missing. In the table there are 200,000 to 250,000 clones, roughly four fifths of which are singletons. Input material: PBMCs or T cells enriched from blood (not recorded which). The receptors stem from a woman between 40 and 50 years old with acute COVID-19.

The chain couples TRBV3-1 (or the pseudogene TRBV3-2) to TRBJ2-1, with no clear D. The germline CDR1 and CDR2 sequences are LGHDT and YNNKEL (reference sequence). The CDR3 extends over 13 amino acids. V lost 1 base and J 6 bases, leaving 7 bases between the germline ends. For the CDR3, the DNA is TGTGCCAGCAGCCAAGCACTACTCAATGAGCAGTTCTTC. This codes for CASSQALLNEQFF.

Only one count was recorded for this clone. J is TRBJ2-7 and V is TRBV18; TRBD2 agrees at 13 bases. This CDR3 spans 16 amino acids. Per germline, CDR1 KGHSH and CDR2 LQKENI. V gave up 0 bases and J gave up 4 bases; unmatched junction bases: 3. CDR3 sequence (DNA): TGTGCCAGCTCACCACCGGGACTAGCGGGATTGTACGAGCAGTACTTC. Protein product: CASSPPGLAGLYEQYF. Complete variable domain (other parts from reference TRBV18 and TRBJ2-7): NAGVMQNPRHLVRRRGQEARLRCSPMKGHSHVYWYRQLPEEGLKFMVYLQKENIIDESGMPKERFSAEFPKEGPSILRIQQVVRGDSAAYFCASSPPGLAGLYEQYFGPGTRLTVT.

This clone was seen only once. This chain uses TRBV20-1 with TRBJ1-1; D may be TRBD1 (5 bases). The V end was cut by 3 bases, the J end by 12 bases, with 20 bases between. The germline gives CDR1 DFQATT, CDR2 SNEGSKA (reference sequence). The CDR3 covers 13 residues. The chain's CDR3 is CSASWGGDHSTFF. CDR3 nucleotide sequence: TGCAGTGCTAGTTGGGGGGGTGACCACTCGACTTTCTTT.

The rearrangement links TRBV10-3 to TRBJ1-3; 7 bases are a match to TRBD1. V shed 3 bases and J 11 bases; nucleotides not matched to a gene: 4. The germline V gene encodes CDR1 ENHRY and CDR2 SYGVKD. This CDR3 is built from 12 residues. The CDR3 is CAISEGQGAIYF. DNA for the CDR3: TGTGCCATCAGTGAAGGCCAGGGGGCCATATATTTT.

The chain joins TRBV16 to TRBJ2-7; 7 bases align to TRBD2. The CDR3 is made up of 18 amino acids. Losses at the gene ends were 0 bases for V and 1 base for J; bases not matched to a gene: 12. Germline V lookup: CDR1 KGHSY, CDR2 FQNENV. The chain's CDR3 is CASSQSWGSTAGSYEQYF. The CDR3, as DNA: TGTGCCAGCAGCCAATCGTGGGGGTCGACAGCGGGATCCTACGAGCAGTACTTC.

The rearrangement uses TRBV13 and TRBJ1-3, with 8 bases identical to TRBD1. The J segment lost 6 bases and the V segment lost 4 bases, leaving 5 bases of the junction unmatched. Per the germline V gene, CDR1 is PRHDT and CDR2 is FYEKMQ (reference sequence). This CDR3 is built from 14 residues. The CDR3 DNA follows: TGTGCCAGCAGCTCCCGGGACAGGCAAAACACCATATATTTT. This gives the protein CASSSRDRQNTIYF.

With respect to this clone: The same CDR3 can be traced to other DNA sequences in this sample. The V and J genes are TRBV24-1 and TRBJ1-5; perhaps TRBD1 as D (5 bases). Trimming shortened V by 7 bases and J by 4 bases, and 10 bases separated the two germline ends. Germline CDR1 KGHDR, CDR2 SFDVKD. The CDR3 spans 13 residues. The CDR3 DNA reads as TGTGCCACCAGCGGGGGGGGGAATCAGCCCCAGCATTTT. This sequence encodes CATSGGGNQPQHF.

This clone was seen a single time. The chain carries TRBV4-2 and TRBJ1-4, with 7 bases that match TRBD1. V lost 0 bases and J lost 0; bases outside the gene matches: 4. The CDR3 runs 17 residues. Germline V lookup: CDR1 LGHNA, CDR2 YNFKEQ. The CDR3 region is CASSQDGTVATNEKLFF. In DNA form, the CDR3 reads TGTGCCAGCAGCCAAGACGGGACAGTTGCAACTAATGAAAAACTGTTTTTT.

The chain combines TRBV10-3 with TRBJ1-5, with D possibly matching TRBD1 (5 bases). CDR1 and CDR2 from the germline V gene are ENHRY and SYGVKD. The length of the CDR3 is 15 residues. Between the trimmed V and J ends, which lost 2 bases and 2 bases, there was a span of 10 bases. CDR3 DNA sequence: TGTGCCATCAGTGAGGCGGGACCCCGCAATCAGCCCCAGCATTTT. Translated, it gives CAISEAGPRNQPQHF.

V usage is TRBV9 and J usage is TRBJ2-5; D is unclear. The CDR3 length is 14 residues. Deletions cut 4 bases from V and 2 bases from J, with 12 bases between. Germline assignment: CDR1 SGDLS and CDR2 YYNGEE. CDR3 nucleotides: TGTGCCAGCAGCCCCCTCCAGTCACAAGAGACCCAGTACTTC. It yields the protein CASSPLQSQETQYF.

The V call is TRBV11-3, the J call TRBJ1-1, with D unclear. The germline gives CDR1 SGHNT, CDR2 YENEEA. The ends were cut back, 0 bases at V and 3 bases at J, with 5 bases in the middle. This CDR3 region has 13 residues. The CDR3 here is CASSLDPDTEAFF. CDR3 nucleotide sequence: TGTGCCAGCAGCTTAGATCCAGACACTGAAGCTTTCTTT.

Notes on this clone: Its ends do not fully match the called genes, so a read error is possible. This sequence joins TRBV4-2 and TRBJ2-7, with a weak D call TRBD1 (6 bases). This CDR3 contains 13 residues. Germline assignment: CDR1 LGHNA and CDR2 YNFKEQ. The CDR3 spells CASSSPQGVSFHF. The CDR3 DNA is TGTGCCAGCAGCAGCCCACAGGGAGTCTCATTCCACTTC.

This chain joins TRBV25-1 and TRBJ1-1; 9 bases fit TRBD1. This CDR3 is built from 14 residues. Germline assignment: CDR1 MGHDK and CDR2 SYGVNS. Trimming removed 4 bases from V and 8 bases from J; junction bases left unmatched: 8. The CDR3 DNA reads as TGTGCCAGCAGTGCCCTACAGGGGGCTACAGAAGCTTTCTTT. It is translated as CASSALQGATEAFF.

V is TRBV7-8 and J is TRBJ1-6, with a weak D call TRBD1 (6 bases). V was pared by 3 bases and J by 7 bases, with 16 bases between. Germline V lookup: CDR1 SGHVS, CDR2 FQNEAQ. The CDR3 is 16 residues long. The chain's CDR3 is CASSFRSAGVNSPLHF. The CDR3 DNA reads as TGTGCCAGCAGCTTCAGGTCGGCAGGGGTAAATTCACCCCTCCACTTT. The full variable domain, with the rest looked up from reference TRBV7-8 and TRBJ1-6, is GAGVSQSPRYKVAKRGQDVALRCDPISGHVSLFWYQQALGQGPEFLTYFQNEAQLDKSGLPSDRFFAERPEGSVSTLKIQRTQQEDSAVYLCASSFRSAGVNSPLHFGNGTRLTVT.

The count of this clone is one. This chain uses TRBV30 with TRBJ2-3; D unclear. The CDR3 has 12 residues. Germline V gene lookup returns CDR1 GTSNPN and CDR2 SVGIG (reference sequence). With 2 bases removed from V and 0 bases from J, the gap between germline ends came to 3 bases. The CDR3 DNA is TGTGCCTGGAGTTTAAGCACAGATACGCAGTATTTT. It yields the protein CAWSLSTDTQYF. Based on the CDR3 plus reference TRBV30 and TRBJ2-3, the full variable domain is SQTIHQWPATLVQPVGSPLSLECTVEGTSNPNLYWYRQAAGRGLQLLFYSVGIGQISSEVPQNLSASRPQDRQFILSSKKLLLSDSGFYLCAWSLSTDTQYFGPGTRLTVL.

V is TRBV27 and J is TRBJ2-2, with D unresolved. Germline V CDR1 and CDR2: MNHEY, SMNVEV (reference sequence). This CDR3 has 13 residues. V was trimmed by 3 bases and J by 5 bases, leaving 7 bases between them. CDR3: CASSFEETGELFF. The CDR3 DNA reads TGTGCCAGCAGTTTTGAGGAAACCGGGGAGCTGTTTTTT.

In DNA form, the CDR3 reads TGTGCCAGCAGTGATTCCCGGGGCCGGGGGGGCTACACCTTC. Protein: CASSDSRGRGGYTF. J is TRBJ1-2 and V is TRBV6-1, with D possibly TRBD1 on 5 matching bases. Trimming cost V 3 bases and J 8 bases, with 16 bases left between them. CDR3 size: 14 residues. The germline CDR1 and CDR2 sequences are MNHNS and SASEGT.